These 8 T cell receptor beta chains originate from one sample sequenced in a study of shared clonotypes between healthy human individuals. Sequencing used immunoSEQ multiplex PCR; TCRdb keeps in-frame clones, though not all of them. The sample carries 2.3 million or so clones, approximately 93% recorded once. The sample was naive CD4+ T cells from PBMCs. Regarding subset: CD45RA+ positively selected. The origin of the receptors is a man younger than 35 in good health. Some clones in this sample may be carry-over from other donors' samples.

The rearrangement links TRBV6-6 to TRBJ2-7; tentative D call: TRBD1 (5 bases). Trimming removed 6 bases at V and 0 bases at J, with 15 bases between. The CDR3 is made up of 15 amino acids. Per germline, CDR1 MNHNY and CDR2 SVGAGI (reference sequence). The CDR3 region has the DNA TGTGCCAGCAGACCGGTCGACAGAAGCTCCTACGAGCAGTACTTC. Encoded protein: CASRPVDRSSYEQYF.

V is TRBV10-3 and J is TRBJ2-7; 8 nucleotides agree with TRBD1. V gave up 6 bases and J gave up 5 bases; unmatched junction bases: 9. The CDR3 totals 14 residues. Germline V gene data show CDR1 as ENHRY and CDR2 as SYGVKD. The CDR3 DNA follows: TGTGCCATCAGCACAGGACAGGGTTTCGACGAGCAGTACTTC. It codes for CAISTGQGFDEQYF.

This sequence joins TRBV18 and TRBJ2-7; D is perhaps TRBD1 (6 bases). Germline V gene lookup returns CDR1 KGHSH and CDR2 LQKENI. CDR3 length: 15 amino acids. Trimming left V 4 bases short and J 3 bases short, with 16 bases between. CDR3: CASSLGPQGYYEQYF. The CDR3, as DNA: TGTGCCAGCTCACTCGGCCCTCAGGGGTACTACGAGCAGTACTTC.

The V call is TRBV7-2, the J call TRBJ2-3; 10 bases are a match to TRBD2. V lost 1 base, J lost 6 bases, and 7 bases stayed unmatched. Germline V gene data show CDR1 as SGHTA and CDR2 as FQGNSA. This CDR3 comprises 16 residues. For the CDR3, the DNA is TGTGCCAGCAGCTTAGTGGGGACTAGCGCAGCGGATACGCAGTATTTT. It translates to CASSLVGTSAADTQYF.

The chain combines TRBV6-4 with TRBJ2-1; D is unclear. Trimming shortened V by 4 bases and J by 5 bases, and 12 bases separated the two germline ends. CDR1 is MRHNA, CDR2 SNTAGT, per germline. The CDR3 has 14 amino acids. CDR3 coding DNA: TGTGCCAGCAGTGGGACCGGAGCCCACAATGAGCAGTTCTTC. Amino acid sequence: CASSGTGAHNEQFF.

Note on this clone: The sample holds other DNA sequences that translate to the same CDR3. The V and J genes are TRBV14 and TRBJ2-7, with D hard to call. Trimming stripped 4 bases from V and 3 bases from J, with 4 bases between. The CDR3 loop spans 11 amino acids. CDR1 and CDR2 from the germline V gene are SGHDN and FVKESK. This CDR3 is CASSLGYEQYF. CDR3 nucleotide sequence: TGTGCCAGCAGCCTGGGCTACGAGCAGTACTTC.

The chain is built from TRBV5-1 and TRBJ2-1, with D possibly matching TRBD1 (6 bases). The CDR3 extends over 15 amino acids. V gave up 4 bases and J gave up 0 bases, with 11 bases separating them. Per the germline V gene, CDR1 is SGHRS and CDR2 is YFSETQ. In DNA form, the CDR3 reads TGCGCCAGCAGCACCTCGGACAGCTCCTACAATGAGCAGTTCTTC. It yields the protein CASSTSDSSYNEQFF.

This clone has a single count. The same CDR3 arises from other DNA sequences in this sample as well. The rearrangement uses TRBV11-2 and TRBJ2-1; the D is unclear. V shed 0 bases and J shed 7 bases, with 7 bases lying between them. Germline V gene sequence: CDR1 SGHAT, CDR2 FQNNGV. The CDR3 has 13 residues. The CDR3 here is CASSLERRNEQFF. In DNA, the CDR3 is TGTGCCAGCAGCTTAGAGAGGCGTAATGAGCAGTTCTTC.